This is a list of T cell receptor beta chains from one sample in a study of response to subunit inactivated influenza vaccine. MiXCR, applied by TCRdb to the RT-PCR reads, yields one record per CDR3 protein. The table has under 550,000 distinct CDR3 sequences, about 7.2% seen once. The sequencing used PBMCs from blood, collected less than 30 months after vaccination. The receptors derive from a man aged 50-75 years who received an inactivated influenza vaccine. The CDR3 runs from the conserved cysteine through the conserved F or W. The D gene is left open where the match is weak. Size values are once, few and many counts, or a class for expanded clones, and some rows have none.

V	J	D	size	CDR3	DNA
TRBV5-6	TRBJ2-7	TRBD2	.	CASSLAGTSVFYEQYF	TGTGCCAGCAGCTTAGCCGGGACTAGCGTTTTCTACGAGCAGTACTTC
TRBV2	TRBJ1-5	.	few	CASAADNQPQHF	TGTGCCAGCGCGGCAGACAATCAGCCCCAGCATTTT
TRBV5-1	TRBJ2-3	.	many	CASTQGSLGSDTQYF	TGCGCCAGCACCCAAGGATCTCTAGGTTCAGATACGCAGTATTTT
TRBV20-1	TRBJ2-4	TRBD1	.	CCARGQGRGPKNIQYF	TGCTGTGCTAGAGGACAGGGGCGGGGCCCCAAAAACATTCAGTACTTC
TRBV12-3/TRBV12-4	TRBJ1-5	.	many	CASSFGPQPQHF	TGTGCCAGCAGTTTTGGGCCGCAGCCCCAGCATTTT
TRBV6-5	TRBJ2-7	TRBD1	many	CASSSPPGQGVYEQYF	TGTGCCAGCAGTTCTCCTCCTGGACAGGGAGTCTACGAGCAGTACTTC
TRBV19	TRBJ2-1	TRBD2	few	CASSTRLAGSLWPYNEQFF	TGTGCCAGTAGTACGAGACTAGCGGGAAGCTTATGGCCCTACAATGAGCAGTTCTTC
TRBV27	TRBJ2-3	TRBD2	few	CASSFPPSGGLLLDTQYF	TGTGCCAGCAGTTTCCCCCCTAGCGGGGGATTGCTTTTGGATACGCAGTATTTT
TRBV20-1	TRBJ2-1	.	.	CSARALDSPRNEQFF	TGCAGTGCTAGAGCCCTAGATTCCCCCAGGAATGAGCAGTTCTTC
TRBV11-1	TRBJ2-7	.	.	CASSASLGASFRSYEQYF	TGTGCCAGCAGCGCGTCCTTGGGGGCGTCTTTCCGATCCTACGAGCAGTACTTC
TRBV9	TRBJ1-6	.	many	CASSASTARNSPLHF	TGTGCCAGCAGCGCCTCGACGGCGAGGAATTCACCCCTCCACTTT
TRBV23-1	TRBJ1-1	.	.	CASSQFWPPSGTEAFF	TGCGCCAGCAGTCAATTCTGGCCCCCATCAGGCACTGAAGCTTTCTTT
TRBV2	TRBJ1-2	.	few	CASSEATSGREGYTF	TGTGCCAGCAGTGAAGCGACTTCAGGTCGGGAGGGCTACACCTTC
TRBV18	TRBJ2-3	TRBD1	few	CASSPRGTGGTDTQYF	TGTGCCAGCTCACCACGAGGGACAGGGGGCACAGATACGCAGTATTTT
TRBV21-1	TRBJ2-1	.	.	CASSKRLKWDSGLTYNEQFF	TGTGCCAGCAGCAAAAGGTTGAAATGGGATAGCGGGCTAACCTACAATGAGCAGTTCTTC
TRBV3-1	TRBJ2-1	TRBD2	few	CASSPLAGGPSSNEQFF	TGTGCCAGCAGTCCTCTAGCGGGGGGGCCGTCGAGTAATGAGCAGTTCTTC
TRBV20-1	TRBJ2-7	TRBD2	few	CSATRGRIGEQYF	TGCAGTGCTACCCGCGGGAGGATTGGCGAGCAGTACTTC
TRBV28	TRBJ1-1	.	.	CASSLSRTEAFF	TGTGCCAGCAGTCTGTCCAGGACTGAAGCTTTCTTT
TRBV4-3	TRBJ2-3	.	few	CASSQDGAGSPQDTQYF	TGCGCCAGCAGCCAAGATGGGGCGGGTTCTCCTCAGGATACGCAGTATTTT
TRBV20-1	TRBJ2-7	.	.	CSAPEDGSYEQYF	TGCAGTGCCCCCGAAGATGGGAGTTACGAGCAGTACTTC
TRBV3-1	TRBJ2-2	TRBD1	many	CASSQQGATGELFF	TGTGCCAGCAGCCAACAGGGGGCCACCGGGGAGCTGTTTTTT
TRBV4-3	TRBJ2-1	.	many	CASSQDLGLSSYNEQFF	TGCGCCAGCAGCCAAGATCTTGGGTTAAGCTCCTACAATGAGCAGTTCTTC
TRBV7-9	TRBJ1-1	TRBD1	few	CASSGDRGAEAFF	TGTGCCAGCAGCGGTGACAGGGGAGCTGAAGCTTTCTTT
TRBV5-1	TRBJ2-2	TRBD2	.	CASSLERLAGDTGELFF	TGCGCCAGCAGCTTGGAACGTCTAGCGGGAGACACCGGGGAGCTGTTTTTT
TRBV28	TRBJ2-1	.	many	CASSFGGNPSYNEQFF	TGTGCCAGCAGTTTCGGCGGAAACCCCTCCTACAATGAGCAGTTCTTC
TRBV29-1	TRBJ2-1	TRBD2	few	CSVPGLAGGRANEQFF	TGCAGCGTTCCGGGACTAGCGGGAGGGAGGGCCAATGAGCAGTTCTTC
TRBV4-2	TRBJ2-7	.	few	CASSPNRGSYEQYF	TGTGCCAGCAGCCCCAATAGGGGCAGCTACGAGCAGTACTTC
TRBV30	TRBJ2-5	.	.	CAWDTGLETQYF	TGTGCCTGGGATACAGGGCTAGAGACCCAGTACTTC
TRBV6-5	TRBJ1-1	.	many	CASSFAAQYSGEMNTEAFF	TGTGCCAGCAGTTTTGCGGCTCAATATTCGGGGGAGATGAACACTGAAGCTTTCTTT
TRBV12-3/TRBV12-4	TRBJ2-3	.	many	CASSPRRGVTDTQYF	TGTGCCAGCAGCCCTCGGCGGGGAGTGACAGATACGCAGTATTTT
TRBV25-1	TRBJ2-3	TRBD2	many	CASRGGSSGGFRDTQYF	TGTGCCAGCAGGGGGGGGTCTAGCGGGGGTTTTAGAGATACGCAGTATTTT
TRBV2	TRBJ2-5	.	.	CASSALQGETQYF	TGTGCCAGCAGTGCTCTCCAGGGAGAGACCCAGTACTTC
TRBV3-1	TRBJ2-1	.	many	CASSQDSGATYNEQFF	TGTGCCAGCAGCCAAGATTCAGGGGCAACCTACAATGAGCAGTTCTTC
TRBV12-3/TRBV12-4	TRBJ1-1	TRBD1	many	CASRRQGLTEAFF	TGTGCCAGCAGGCGACAGGGTCTGACTGAAGCTTTCTTT
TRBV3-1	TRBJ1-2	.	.	CASSQDPQGRHGYTF	TGTGCCAGCAGCCAAGATCCCCAGGGGAGGCATGGCTACACCTTC
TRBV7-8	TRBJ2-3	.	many	CASSPSGGDGGTQYF	TGTGCCAGCAGCCCCAGCGGAGGGGATGGTGGTACGCAGTATTTT
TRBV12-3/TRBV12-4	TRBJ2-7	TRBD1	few	CASSEQGPGLGKDSEQYF	TGTGCCAGCAGTGAACAGGGGCCGGGGCTGGGCAAGGATTCCGAGCAGTACTTC